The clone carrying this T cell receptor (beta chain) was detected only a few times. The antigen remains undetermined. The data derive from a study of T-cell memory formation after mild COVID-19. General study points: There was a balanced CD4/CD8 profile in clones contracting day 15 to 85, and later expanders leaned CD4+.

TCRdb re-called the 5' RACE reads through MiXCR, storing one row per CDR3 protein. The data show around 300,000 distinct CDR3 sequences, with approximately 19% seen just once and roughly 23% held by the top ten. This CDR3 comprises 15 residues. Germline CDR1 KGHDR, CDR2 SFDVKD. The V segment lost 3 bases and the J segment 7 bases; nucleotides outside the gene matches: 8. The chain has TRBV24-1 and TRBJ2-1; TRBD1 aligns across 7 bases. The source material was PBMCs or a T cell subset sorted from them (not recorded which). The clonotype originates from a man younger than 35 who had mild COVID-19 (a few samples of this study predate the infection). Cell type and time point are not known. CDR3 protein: CATSDPGQPRNEQFF. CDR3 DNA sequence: TGTGCCACCAGTGATCCGGGACAGCCCCGAAATGAGCAGTTCTTC.